This entry is about one T cell receptor beta chain. Its antigen is unknown. The repertoire was sequenced with immunoSEQ multiplex PCR; TCRdb's copy has only in-frame clones and lacks some. This table has tens of thousands of clones, approximately 80% appearing once. This sample stems from a study of T cell responses to AZD1222 COVID-19 vaccine. Germline CDR1 and CDR2: SGHTA and FQGTGA. With 3 bases clipped from V and 10 bases from J, the junction kept 6 bases outside the gene matches. The CDR3 is 15 amino acids. Broader study findings: Vaccine-associated CD4 TCRs spanned spike, dominant at 160-218 and 743-854. Regions left unmutated in variants are reportedly the target of nearly half of spike-specific TCRs.

The receptor comes from an adult in good health. The specimen comprised peripheral blood, sampled on day 0 of AZD1222 vaccination. This chain connects TRBV7-3 to TRBJ2-1; 13 nucleotides line up with TRBD2. The chain's CDR3 is CASSFGTSGVYEQFF. The CDR3, as DNA: TGTGCCAGCAGCTTCGGGACTAGCGGGGTCTACGAGCAGTTCTTC.